This T cell receptor (beta chain) was obtained from a study of blood T cell repertoires in COVID-19. Deletions cut 2 bases from V and 7 bases from J, with 15 bases between. The CDR3 covers 16 residues. Per germline, CDR1 LNHNV and CDR2 YYDKDF (reference sequence). This clone was seen only a few times. TCRdb keeps only in-frame clones here, not all; method: immunoSEQ multiplex PCR. The table shows about 180,000 clones, with roughly 84% occurring only once. In assigning cohorts, the study relied on participant-reported clinical history. The sequenced sample was PBMCs or T cells enriched from blood (not recorded which). The rearrangement links TRBV15 to TRBJ1-6, with D perhaps TRBD1 (6 bases). This clonotype originated in a human donor with acute COVID-19. The donor label of this sample is uncertain. Here the CDR3 reads CATSRFLGGGNSPLHF. The CDR3 DNA follows: TGTGCCACCAGCAGATTCTTGGGAGGGGGGAATTCACCCCTCCACTTT.